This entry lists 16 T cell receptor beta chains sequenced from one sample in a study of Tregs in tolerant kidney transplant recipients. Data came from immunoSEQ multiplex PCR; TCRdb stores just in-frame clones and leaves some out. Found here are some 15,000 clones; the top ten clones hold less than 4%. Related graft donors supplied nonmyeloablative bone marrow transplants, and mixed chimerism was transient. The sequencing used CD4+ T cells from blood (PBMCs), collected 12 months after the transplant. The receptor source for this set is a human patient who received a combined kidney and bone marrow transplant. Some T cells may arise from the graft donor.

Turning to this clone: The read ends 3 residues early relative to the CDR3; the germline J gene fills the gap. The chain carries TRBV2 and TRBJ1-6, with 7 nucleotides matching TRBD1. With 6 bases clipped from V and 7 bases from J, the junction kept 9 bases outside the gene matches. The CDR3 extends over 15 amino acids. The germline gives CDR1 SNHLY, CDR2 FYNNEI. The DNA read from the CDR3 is TGTGCCAGCAGAGCTACAGGGACAGAGAATTCACCC. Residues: CASRATGTENSP. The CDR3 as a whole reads CASRATGTENSPLHF.

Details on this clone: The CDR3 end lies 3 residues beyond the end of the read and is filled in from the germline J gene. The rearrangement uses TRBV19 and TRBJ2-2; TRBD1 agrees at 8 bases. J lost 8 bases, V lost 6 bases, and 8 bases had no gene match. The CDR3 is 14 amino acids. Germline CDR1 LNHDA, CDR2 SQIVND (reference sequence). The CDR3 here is CASSQGARKGELFF. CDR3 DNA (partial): TGTGCCAGTAGCCAGGGGGCGCGGAAGGGGGAG.

CDR3 region: CASSSIRAEQFF. The CDR3 DNA, read in part, is TGTGCCAGCAGCTCCATAAGGGCTGAG. The chain employs TRBV5-6 and TRBJ2-1, with D hard to call. Coverage ceases 3 residues before the CDR3 finishes, and the germline J gene fills in the end. The CDR3 sequence is 12 residues long. The V and J ends lost 3 bases and 9 bases respectively, with 10 bases between them. The germline CDR1 and CDR2 sequences are SGHDT and YYEEEE.

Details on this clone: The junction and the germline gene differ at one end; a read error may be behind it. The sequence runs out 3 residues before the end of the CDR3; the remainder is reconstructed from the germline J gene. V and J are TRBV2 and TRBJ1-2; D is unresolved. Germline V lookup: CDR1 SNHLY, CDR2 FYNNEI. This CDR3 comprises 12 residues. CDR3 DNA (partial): TGTGCCAGCAATTCAGATAACCATGGC. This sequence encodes CASNSDNHG. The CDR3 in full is CASNSDNHGYTF.

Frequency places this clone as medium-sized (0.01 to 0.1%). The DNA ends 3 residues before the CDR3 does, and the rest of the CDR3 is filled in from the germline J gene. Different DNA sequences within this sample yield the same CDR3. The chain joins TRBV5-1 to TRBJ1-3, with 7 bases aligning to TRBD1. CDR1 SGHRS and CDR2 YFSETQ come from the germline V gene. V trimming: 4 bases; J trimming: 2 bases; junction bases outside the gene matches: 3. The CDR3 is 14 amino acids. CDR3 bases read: TGCGCCAGCAGCAGCGGGACAGCTGGAAACACC. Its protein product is CASSSGTAGNT. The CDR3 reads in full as CASSSGTAGNTIYF.

CDR3 DNA, as far as it was read: TGTGCCAGCAGTGACCCTTCCGGGACAGGGACTTCAGCAGATACG. This translates into CASSDPSGTGTSADT. The full CDR3 reads CASSDPSGTGTSADTQYF. The V gene is TRBV2, the J gene TRBJ2-3; 9 bases are shared with TRBD1. The read ends 3 residues shy of where the CDR3 ends; the end is completed using the germline J gene. The CDR3 sequence is 18 residues long. V shed 3 bases and J 4 bases; nucleotides not matched to a gene: 14. Germline lookup yields CDR1 SNHLY and CDR2 FYNNEI.

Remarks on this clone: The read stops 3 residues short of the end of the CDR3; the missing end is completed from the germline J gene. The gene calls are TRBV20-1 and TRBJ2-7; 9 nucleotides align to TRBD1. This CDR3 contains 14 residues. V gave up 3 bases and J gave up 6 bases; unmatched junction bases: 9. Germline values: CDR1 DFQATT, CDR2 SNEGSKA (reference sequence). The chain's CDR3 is CSARTGTGLSEQYF. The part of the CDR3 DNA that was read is TGCAGTGCTAGGACCGGGACAGGGCTATCCGAG.

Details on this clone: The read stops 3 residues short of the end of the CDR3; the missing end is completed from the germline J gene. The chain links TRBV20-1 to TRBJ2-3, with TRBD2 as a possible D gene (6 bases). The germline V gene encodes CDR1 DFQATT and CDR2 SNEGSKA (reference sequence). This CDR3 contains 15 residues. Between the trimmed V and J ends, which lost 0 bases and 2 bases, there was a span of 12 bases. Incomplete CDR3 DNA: TGCAGTGCTAGAGATTTCGGAGGGGCCACAGATACG. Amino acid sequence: CSARDFGGATDT. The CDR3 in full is CSARDFGGATDTQYF.

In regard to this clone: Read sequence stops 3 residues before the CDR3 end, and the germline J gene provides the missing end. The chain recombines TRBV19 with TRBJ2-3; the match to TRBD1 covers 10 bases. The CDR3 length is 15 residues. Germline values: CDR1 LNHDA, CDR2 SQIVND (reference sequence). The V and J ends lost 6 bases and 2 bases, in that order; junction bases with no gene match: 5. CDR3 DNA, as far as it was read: TGTGCCAGTAGACGGACAGGGGGAGTCACAGATACG. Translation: CASRRTGGVTDT. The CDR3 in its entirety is CASRRTGGVTDTQYF. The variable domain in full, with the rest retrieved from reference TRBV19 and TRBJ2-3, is DGGITQSPKYLFRKEGQNVTLSCEQNLNHDAMYWYRQDPGQGLRLIYYSQIVNDFQKGDIAEGYSVSREKKESFPLTVTSAQKNPTAFYLCASRRTGGVTDTQYFGPGTRLTVL.

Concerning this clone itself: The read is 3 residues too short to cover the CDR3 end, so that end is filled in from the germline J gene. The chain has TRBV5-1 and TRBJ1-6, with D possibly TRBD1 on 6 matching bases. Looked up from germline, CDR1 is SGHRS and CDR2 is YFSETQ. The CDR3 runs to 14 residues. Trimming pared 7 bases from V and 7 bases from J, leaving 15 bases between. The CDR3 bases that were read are TGCGCCAGCGGGGGGGCCAGCGGGAATTCACCC. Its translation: CASGGASGNSP. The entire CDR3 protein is CASGGASGNSPLHF.

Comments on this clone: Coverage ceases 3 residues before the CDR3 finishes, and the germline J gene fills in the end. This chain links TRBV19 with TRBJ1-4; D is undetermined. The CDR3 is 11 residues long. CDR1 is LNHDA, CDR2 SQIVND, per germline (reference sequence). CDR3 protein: CASSIDGKLFF. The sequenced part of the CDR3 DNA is TGTGCCAGTAGTATTGACGGGAAA.

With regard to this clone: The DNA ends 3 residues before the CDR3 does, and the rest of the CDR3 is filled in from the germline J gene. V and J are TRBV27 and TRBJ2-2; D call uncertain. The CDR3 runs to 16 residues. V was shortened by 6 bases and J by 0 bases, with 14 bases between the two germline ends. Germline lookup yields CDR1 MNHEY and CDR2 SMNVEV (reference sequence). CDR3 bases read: TGTGCCAGCAGCCGATCTGGGCTCGCGAACACCGGGGAG. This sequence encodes CASSRSGLANTGE. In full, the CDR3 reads CASSRSGLANTGELFF.

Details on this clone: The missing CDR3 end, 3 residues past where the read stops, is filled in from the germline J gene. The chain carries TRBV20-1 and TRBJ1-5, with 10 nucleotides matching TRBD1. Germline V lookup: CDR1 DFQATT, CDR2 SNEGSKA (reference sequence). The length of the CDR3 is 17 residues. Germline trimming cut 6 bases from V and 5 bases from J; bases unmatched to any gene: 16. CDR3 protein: CSAPREGGQGLDQPQHF. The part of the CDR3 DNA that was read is TGCAGTGCCCCAAGAGAGGGGGGACAGGGGCTTGATCAGCCC.

The CDR3 loop reads CASSVDRADTQYF. The covered CDR3 bases are TGTGCCAGCAGTGTCGACAGGGCAGATACG. The chain recombines TRBV6-1 with TRBJ2-3, with 7 bases matching TRBD1. The read halts 3 residues ahead of the CDR3 end, with the missing end drawn from the germline J gene. Germline V gene sequence: CDR1 MNHNS, CDR2 SASEGT. V shed 4 bases, J shed 4 bases, and the junction held 2 bases outside the gene matches. CDR3 length equals 13 residues.

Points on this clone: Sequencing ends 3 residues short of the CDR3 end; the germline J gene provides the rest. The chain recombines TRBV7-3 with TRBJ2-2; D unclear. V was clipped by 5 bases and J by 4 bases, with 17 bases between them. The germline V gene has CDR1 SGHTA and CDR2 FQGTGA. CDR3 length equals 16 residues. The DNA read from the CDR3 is TGTGCCAGCAGCCCCCACCCCACAGACATCACCGGGGAG. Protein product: CASSPHPTDITGE. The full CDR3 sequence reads CASSPHPTDITGELFF. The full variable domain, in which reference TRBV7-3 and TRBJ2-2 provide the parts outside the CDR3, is GAGVSQTPSNKVTEKGKYVELRCDPISGHTALYWYRQSLGQGPEFLIYFQGTGAADDSGLPNDRFFAVRPEGSVSTLKIQRTERGDSAVYLCASSPHPTDITGELFFGEGSRLTVL.

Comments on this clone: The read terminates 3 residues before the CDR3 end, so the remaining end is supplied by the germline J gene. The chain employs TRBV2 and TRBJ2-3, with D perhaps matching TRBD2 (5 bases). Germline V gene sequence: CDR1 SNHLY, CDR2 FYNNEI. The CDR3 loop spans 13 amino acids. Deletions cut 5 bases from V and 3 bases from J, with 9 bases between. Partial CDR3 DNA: TGTGCCAGCAGTTTCGGGGAAACAGATACG. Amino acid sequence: CASSFGETDT. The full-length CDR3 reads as CASSFGETDTQYF.